This T cell receptor beta chain was identified during a study of blood T cell repertoires in COVID-19. For the study at large: T cells, B-cell-depleted T cells, or PBMCs provided the cDNA or gDNA that served as material.

The V and J ends lost 2 bases and 5 bases respectively, with 10 bases between them. The CDR3 has 14 residues. The V gene's germline CDR1 is MNHEY and CDR2 SMNVEV (reference sequence). Authors' processing steps: The authors estimated nucleated cell counts from reference gene primer amplification. Repertoires were generated with immunoSEQ multiplex PCR, while TCRdb's copy carries only in-frame clones and drops some. Clone size and V and J calls were adopted from that table, with D and trimming inferred from the DNA. The table has 270,000 or so clones, approximately 81% seen once. The source of this sequence is a woman between 18 and 29 years old with acute or convalescent COVID-19. The sample taken for sequencing was peripheral blood. V gene TRBV27 combines with J gene TRBJ1-5; D is unclear. The CDR3 nucleotides are TGTGCCAGCAGTTTAGGACCAGCGGATCAGCCCCAGCATTTT. Encoded protein: CASSLGPADQPQHF.